The present entry profiles one T cell receptor (beta chain) with its context. The antigen is undetermined. This entry is derived from a study of OX40 agonist ivuxolimab in advanced cancers. The germline CDR1 and CDR2 sequences are SGDLS and YYNGEE. CDR3 length equals 15 residues. Trimming removed 0 bases at V and 0 bases at J, with 10 bases between. Broader study findings: Clones of CD4+ and CD8+ blood T cells grew by week 6 at doses of 0.1 to 3.0 mg/kg. Mean expanded clone counts were higher in CD8+ than CD4+ T cells.

Excluded were patients having autoimmune disease history or systemic immunosuppression. Sampled blood was obtained at baseline, cycle 4 day 1, and cycle 7 day 1. The repertoire was sequenced with immunoSEQ multiplex PCR; TCRdb's copy has only in-frame clones and lacks some. The sample includes about 73,000 clones, about 89% of them seen just once. The sequencing used CD4+ or CD8+ T cells sorted from blood, collected in a trial of the OX40 agonist ivuxolimab. The chain couples TRBV9 to TRBJ2-7, with unresolved D. This sequence originates from an adult with an advanced solid tumor such as melanoma, head and neck, liver or kidney cancer. The CDR3 coding sequence is TGTGCCAGCAGCGTAGAGCCAGTGAGCTCCTACGAGCAGTACTTC. It codes for CASSVEPVSSYEQYF.